Listed below are T cell receptor beta chains from one sample, sequenced in a study of blood T cell repertoires in COVID-19. Assay: immunoSEQ multiplex PCR; the TCRdb copy retains only in-frame clones and omits some. The sample lists 250,000 to 350,000 clones, approximately 85% seen once, with around 1.5% in the top ten. The material sequenced was peripheral blood. The receptors stem from a woman aged 50 to 65 with acute or convalescent COVID-19. CDR3s include the opening cysteine and the closing phenylalanine or tryptophan. D genes are given only for firm matches. A row's size may be missing; if present it is once, few, many or a size class.

v_call	j_call	d_call	clone_size	cdr3_length	cdr3_nt	cdr3_aa
TRBV5-1	TRBJ1-1	-	-	12	TGCGCCAGCAGCTCTCCGGGGACTGAAGCTTTCTTT	CASSSPGTEAFF
TRBV7-2	TRBJ2-5	-	-	19	TGTGCCAGCAGCTTAAATGCTCCTAGTGGCGGGTGGTACCAAGAGACCCAGTACTTC	CASSLNAPSGGWYQETQYF
TRBV6-4	TRBJ2-1	TRBD2	-	14	TGTGCCAGCAGTATTCTAGCGGGAGAATATGAGCAGTTCTTC	CASSILAGEYEQFF
TRBV28	TRBJ2-7	-	-	11	TGTGCCAGCAGTCCAGGGCGCGAGCAGTACTTC	CASSPGREQYF
TRBV7-3	TRBJ2-5	TRBD2	-	19	TGTGCCAGCAGCCTCACTAGCGGGAGGAGACAAAACCGCCAAGAGACCCAGTACTTC	CASSLTSGRRQNRQETQYF
TRBV7-7	TRBJ2-5	TRBD1	-	17	TGTGCCAGCAGCCCCAAGACAGGGGGCGGGTACCAAGAGACCCAGTACTTC	CASSPKTGGGYQETQYF
TRBV27	TRBJ1-5	-	once	18	TGTGCCAGCAGTTTATTAGGTACAGGAGGGTATAGCAATCAGCCCCAGCATTTT	CASSLLGTGGYSNQPQHF
TRBV15	TRBJ1-2	-	-	14	TGTGCCACCAGCAGAGCTAACGGGTTCTATGGCTACACCTTC	CATSRANGFYGYTF
TRBV11-2	TRBJ2-1	TRBD2	-	16	TGTGCCAGCAGCTTAGTGGCGGGAGGCCTATACAATGAGCAGTTCTTC	CASSLVAGGLYNEQFF
TRBV5-4	TRBJ2-3	-	-	15	TGTGCCAGCAGCTTGGAGTTGCGGGACACAGATACGCAGTATTTT	CASSLELRDTDTQYF
TRBV2	TRBJ1-2	TRBD1	-	15	TGTGCCAGCACTGTATACAGGGGGGATAACTATGGCTACACCTTC	CASTVYRGDNYGYTF
TRBV21-1	TRBJ1-5	-	once	18	TGTGCCAGCAGCAAAGGTAGTAGGGGGAATCTAGGCAATCAGCCCCAGCATTTT	CASSKGSRGNLGNQPQHF
TRBV28	TRBJ2-7	-	-	12	TGTGCCAGCAGTTTGGGGGGAGAAGAGCAGTACTTC	CASSLGGEEQYF
TRBV25-1	TRBJ2-7	-	few	17	TGTGCCAGCAGTGCAACCCCTCGGACAGAAGAAGCCTACGAGCAGTACTTC	CASSATPRTEEAYEQYF
TRBV12-3/TRBV12-4	TRBJ1-1	-	-	13	TGTGCCAGCCACTATACAGGGTATACTGAAGCTTTCTTT	CASHYTGYTEAFF
TRBV5-1	TRBJ2-2	-	-	15	TGCGCCAGCAACGTGGGGGCGACCGCCACCGGGGAGCTGTTTTTT	CASNVGATATGELFF
TRBV6-6	TRBJ1-5	TRBD1	-	16	TGTGCCAGCACCTTACGAAGGACAGGGGATAGTCAGCCCCAGCATTTT	CASTLRRTGDSQPQHF
TRBV7-2	TRBJ1-5	-	-	15	TGTGCCAGCAGCTCTTGGGCAGATAGCAATCAGCCCCAGCATTTT	CASSSWADSNQPQHF
TRBV12-3/TRBV12-4	TRBJ2-7	-	-	13	TGTGCCAGCAGCCTTCTCGGGGAGGAGGAGCAGTACTTC	CASSLLGEEEQYF
TRBV7-2	TRBJ1-2	-	once	10	TGTGCCAGCGGGGGGTTTGGCTACACCTTC	CASGGFGYTF
TRBV4-2	TRBJ2-7	-	few	17	TGTGCCAGCAGCCAAGAATCTCGCGGGTCGGGCTCCTACGAGCAGTACTTC	CASSQESRGSGSYEQYF
TRBV7-2	TRBJ2-3	-	-	12	TGTGCCAGCAGCTTCCACACAGATACGCAGTATTTT	CASSFHTDTQYF
TRBV7-2	TRBJ2-5	TRBD2	-	16	TGTGCCAGCAGCTACCCCGGGACTAGCGGACAAGAGACCCAGTACTTC	CASSYPGTSGQETQYF
TRBV28	TRBJ2-2	TRBD1	-	20	TGTGCCAGCAGTTTACGACGCCACTCAGGGGGTTTGGAAGGGACCGGGGAGCTGTTTTTT	CASSLRRHSGGLEGTGELFF
TRBV5-1	TRBJ2-7	-	-	14	TGCGCCAGCAGCCTAGACAGCAGCTCCTACGAGCAGTACTTC	CASSLDSSSYEQYF
TRBV21-1	TRBJ1-2	-	-	13	TGTGCCAGCTACGGGACAGACTACTATGGCTACACCTTC	CASYGTDYYGYTF
TRBV6-5	TRBJ2-1	-	-	15	TGTGCCAGCAGAACCGGGACATACTTCAACAATGAGCAGTTCTTC	CASRTGTYFNNEQFF
TRBV6-1	TRBJ1-5	-	-	15	TGTGCCAGCAGTGAGACACGGGATAGCAATCAGCCCCAGCATTTT	CASSETRDSNQPQHF
TRBV5-1	TRBJ2-2	TRBD2	few	17	TGCGCCAGCAGCCCAGGCGGGCTAGCGGGAAACACCGGGGAGCTGTTTTTT	CASSPGGLAGNTGELFF
TRBV4-2	TRBJ1-1	-	once	15	TGTGCCAGCAGCCAAGATCTAGGGGCTACGACTGAAGCTTTCTTT	CASSQDLGATTEAFF
TRBV28	TRBJ2-3	-	once	15	TGTGCCAGCAGTTTAGGAGGGCCTGGTTCAGATACGCAGTATTTT	CASSLGGPGSDTQYF
TRBV10-3	TRBJ2-4	-	-	16	TGTGCCATCTCAGACCCCCGGGGTGAGAGGGGGAACATTCAGTACTTC	CAISDPRGERGNIQYF
TRBV3-1/TRBV3-2	TRBJ2-5	TRBD2	-	14	TGTGCCAGCAGCCGCGGGTCGCGGGGAGGGGCCCAGTACTTC	CASSRGSRGGAQYF
TRBV28	TRBJ1-1	-	once	14	TGTGCCAGCAGGGTCCTTTCGGGGAACACTGAAGCTTTCTTT	CASRVLSGNTEAFF
TRBV2	TRBJ1-5	TRBD1	-	16	TGTGCCAGCAGTCGCGACAGGGCCTCTTTATATCAGCCCCAGCATTTT	CASSRDRASLYQPQHF
TRBV24-1	TRBJ2-1	-	-	17	TGTGCCACCAGTGCTTATTATCAGGGGAAGCCCTACAATGAGCAGTTCTTC	CATSAYYQGKPYNEQFF
TRBV7-3	TRBJ1-3	-	-	17	TGTGCCAGCAGCTTGACCAGGGACACTGGTTCTGGAAACACCATATATTTT	CASSLTRDTGSGNTIYF
TRBV28	TRBJ1-5	-	once	12	TGTGCCAGCATGGCTTCGGGTCAGCCCCAGCATTTT	CASMASGQPQHF
TRBV10-3	TRBJ1-1	TRBD1	-	16	TGTGCCATCAGTGAGGATCTAAACAGGGGAGGAACTGAAGCTTTCTTT	CAISEDLNRGGTEAFF
TRBV5-6	TRBJ1-2	TRBD1	-	13	TGTGCCAGCAGCTCGGGACAGGGTTTCGGCTACACCTTC	CASSSGQGFGYTF
TRBV28	TRBJ1-5	-	-	12	TGTGCGGCAGATTATAGCAATCAGCCCCAGCATTTT	CAADYSNQPQHF
TRBV5-4	TRBJ1-2	-	-	14	TGTGCCAGCAGCTTGCTTACGGGGGTCTATGGCTACACCTTC	CASSLLTGVYGYTF
TRBV9	TRBJ2-2	-	-	14	TGTGCCAGCAGCGTAGAGGTAGCCTCCGGGGAGCTGTTTTTT	CASSVEVASGELFF
TRBV28	TRBJ2-7	TRBD2	-	15	TGTGCCAGCCGAACGGGGGGGGCCAGCTCCTACGAGCAGTACTTC	CASRTGGASSYEQYF
TRBV28	TRBJ1-5	-	-	13	TGTGCCAGCAGTCCGCCGGGTGGCCAGCCCCAGCATTTT	CASSPPGGQPQHF
TRBV9	TRBJ2-2	-	-	15	TGTGCCAGCAGCGTAGGCCTATCGAACACCGGGGAGCTGTTTTTT	CASSVGLSNTGELFF
TRBV24-1	TRBJ1-1	-	-	16	TGTGCCACCAGTGATCCCCTGGTCTCCGGGGGCACTGAAGCTTTCTTT	CATSDPLVSGGTEAFF
TRBV19	TRBJ1-3	-	-	17	TGTGCCAGTACCCCTGGGACTCTAACTGACTCTGGAAACACCATATATTTT	CASTPGTLTDSGNTIYF
TRBV5-4	TRBJ2-5	TRBD2	-	15	TGTGCCAGCAGCCCCCAACTAGCGGGAGTTGGGACCCAGTACTTC	CASSPQLAGVGTQYF
TRBV9	TRBJ2-1	-	-	16	TGTGCCAGCAGCGTAGACCAGGTCAGGGTCTACAATGAGCAGTTCTTC	CASSVDQVRVYNEQFF
TRBV28	TRBJ2-7	TRBD2	once	18	TGTGCCAGCAGTTCATTTGTGGGTAGAAGCGGGACCCCCTACGAGCAGTACTTC	CASSSFVGRSGTPYEQYF
TRBV2	TRBJ1-5	TRBD1	-	16	TGTGCCAGCAGTTTCCGAGGAGGAGGGGGCCCTCAGCCCCAGCATTTT	CASSFRGGGGPQPQHF
TRBV28	TRBJ2-7	TRBD1	-	13	TGTGCCAGCAGACCGGGACAGTCCTACGAGCAGTACTTC	CASRPGQSYEQYF
TRBV12-3/TRBV12-4	TRBJ2-5	-	-	12	TGTGCCAGCAGCCATTCGCGGGAGACCCAGTACTTC	CASSHSRETQYF
TRBV4-1	TRBJ1-2	-	once	18	TGCGCCAGCAGCCAAAGGCGACAGCTAAATACCTCTAACTATGGCTACACCTTC	CASSQRRQLNTSNYGYTF
TRBV3-1/TRBV3-2	TRBJ2-7	-	-	14	TGTGCCAGCAGCCCCTCTTACAGGGAAAGCGAGCAGTACTTC	CASSPSYRESEQYF
TRBV7-9	TRBJ2-7	-	-	13	TGTGCCAGCAGCTTACAGGGAACCTACGAGCAGTACTTC	CASSLQGTYEQYF
TRBV7-9	TRBJ1-4	-	-	16	TGTGCCAGCGAACTAGGGACGGTCGCGGGGAGTGAAAAACTGTTTTTT	CASELGTVAGSEKLFF
TRBV5-1	TRBJ2-7	-	-	15	TGCGCCAGCAGCTCGGTTGGAGGAAGGGCTCCCGAGCAGTACTTC	CASSSVGGRAPEQYF